This T cell receptor (beta chain) stems from a study of PD-1 blockade in classical Hodgkin lymphoma. Libraries were prepared by immunoSEQ multiplex PCR; TCRdb keeps only in-frame clonotypes and omits some of them. The sample carries roughly 45,000 clones, 65% to 85% recorded once. Brentuximab vedotin exposure varied among the patients, all of whom had relapsed after autologous stem cell transplantation. Sequenced here: peripheral blood mononuclear cells (PBMCs), sampled before the second cycle of nivolumab. The sequence was collected from a human donor with classical Hodgkin lymphoma.

The CDR3 loop reads CASSLSIEGTIYF. DNA of the CDR3: TGTGCCAGCAGTTTATCGATCGAGGGGACCATATATTTT. V and J are TRBV27 and TRBJ1-3, with D maybe TRBD1 (5 bases). Per the germline V gene, CDR1 is MNHEY and CDR2 is SMNVEV (reference sequence). This CDR3 region has 13 residues. V lost 0 bases, J lost 10 bases, and 10 bases lay in between.